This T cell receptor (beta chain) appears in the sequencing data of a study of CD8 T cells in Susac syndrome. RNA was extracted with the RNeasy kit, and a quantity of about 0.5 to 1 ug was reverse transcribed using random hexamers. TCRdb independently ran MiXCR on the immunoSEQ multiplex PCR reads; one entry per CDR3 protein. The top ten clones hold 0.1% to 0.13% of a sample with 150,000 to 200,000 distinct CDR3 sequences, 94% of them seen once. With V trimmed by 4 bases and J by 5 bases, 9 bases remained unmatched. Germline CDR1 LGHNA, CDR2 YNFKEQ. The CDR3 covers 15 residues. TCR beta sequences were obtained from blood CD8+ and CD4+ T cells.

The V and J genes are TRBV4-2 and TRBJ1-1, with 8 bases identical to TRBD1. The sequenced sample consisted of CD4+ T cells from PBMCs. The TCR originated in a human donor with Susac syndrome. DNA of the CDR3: TGTGCCAGCAGCCTTACAGGGGGTCTGGGAACTGAAGCTTTCTTT. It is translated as CASSLTGGLGTEAFF.